The rows below give T cell receptor beta chains drawn from one sample of a study of CD8+ T cells in alopecia areata. TCRdb keeps only in-frame clones here, not all; method: immunoSEQ multiplex PCR. Found here are 140,000 to 150,000 clones, 75% to 90% of them singletons; the top ten hold approximately 15%. The sequencing here drew on CD8+ T cells sorted from blood, taken at week 0. The receptor source for this set is a human donor with alopecia areata. Each CDR3 is given with its conserved first and last residue. Each record gives: clone size, V gene, D gene, J gene, CDR3 DNA, CDR3 protein. A D gene is named only where the DNA matches it firmly. Expanded clones get a size class; other rows say once, few or many, or leave the size out.

.,TRBV7-9,.,TRBJ1-2,TGTGCCAGCAGCTTAGAGCTTAGGGGCTACACCTTC,CASSLELRGYTF
.,TRBV6-6,.,TRBJ2-5,TGTGCCAGCAGTTACGAGGGAAACCAAGAGACCCAGTACTTC,CASSYEGNQETQYF
.,TRBV7-9,.,TRBJ2-1,TGTGCCAGCAGCTCCGTTTGGGAGGTCGGAAATGAGCAGTTCTTC,CASSSVWEVGNEQFF
.,TRBV29-1,.,TRBJ2-1,TGCAGCGTTGAAGACGAAGGGTGGGGTTACAATGAGCAGTTCTTC,CSVEDEGWGYNEQFF
once,TRBV7-3,.,TRBJ2-3,TGTGCCAGCAGCGACCCCCCCGGCACAGATACGCAGTATTTT,CASSDPPGTDTQYF
.,TRBV10-3,.,TRBJ1-1,TGTGCCATCAGTGTGCCAGGGAGGGCTGAAGCTTTCTTT,CAISVPGRAEAFF
.,TRBV2,.,TRBJ2-1,TGTGCCAGCAGGGGGCTTAGCGATTACAATGAGCAGTTCTTC,CASRGLSDYNEQFF
.,TRBV7-9,TRBD1,TRBJ2-5,TGTGCCAGCAGCGTCCCCCCCCCGAACAGGGGGCAGGAGACCCAGTACTTC,CASSVPPPNRGQETQYF
.,TRBV5-1,.,TRBJ2-1,TGCGCCAGCAGCCTGACCCAGCTTCATAATGAGCAGTTCTTC,CASSLTQLHNEQFF
.,TRBV4-1,TRBD2,TRBJ2-7,TGCGCCAGCAGCCCGGGACTACACTACGAGCAGTACTTC,CASSPGLHYEQYF
.,TRBV1,.,TRBJ2-4,TGCACCAGCAGCCTCACTAGCGGGAGCTTCCCGCTTGGGGCCAAAAACATTCAGTACTTC,CTSSLTSGSFPLGAKNIQYF
few,TRBV30,.,TRBJ1-3,TGTGCCTGGAGTGTAGTTTTATCTGGAAACACCATATATTTT,CAWSVVLSGNTIYF
.,TRBV7-8,TRBD2,TRBJ2-2,TGTGCCAGCAGCCCCAGGACTAGCGGGGTCCCTTACACCGGGGAGCTGTTTTTT,CASSPRTSGVPYTGELFF
.,TRBV11-2,.,TRBJ2-3,TGTGCCAGCAGCTTAGTGGAAACAGATACGCAGTATTTT,CASSLVETDTQYF
.,TRBV6-6,.,TRBJ1-1,TGTGCCAGCAGTTACTCCCCTTACGGAGATAACACTGAAGCTTTCTTT,CASSYSPYGDNTEAFF
.,TRBV27,.,TRBJ1-1,TGTGCCAGCAGTTTATGGCCGAACACTGAAGCTTTCTTT,CASSLWPNTEAFF
.,TRBV7-2,.,TRBJ2-7,TGTGCCAGCAGCTTAAGGGAGAGCTCCTACGAGCAGTACTTC,CASSLRESSYEQYF
.,TRBV13,.,TRBJ2-5,TGTGCCAGCAGCTTACAGGCAGAGCAAGAGACCCAGTACTTC,CASSLQAEQETQYF
.,TRBV5-6,.,TRBJ2-7,TGTGCCAGCAGCCATGTGGAAGCGGACGAGCAGTACTTC,CASSHVEADEQYF
.,TRBV6-1,.,TRBJ2-2,TGTGCCAGCAGGGAGGACCGATACACCGGGGAGCTGTTTTTT,CASREDRYTGELFF
.,TRBV29-1,.,TRBJ1-5,TGCAGCGTTGAAGATCCCCCGGGAACGGGTCAGCCCCAGCATTTT,CSVEDPPGTGQPQHF
.,TRBV6-5,.,TRBJ2-7,TGTGCCAGCAGTTGGGACGCGCTCTCCGAGCAGTACTTC,CASSWDALSEQYF
once,TRBV18,TRBD2,TRBJ2-1,TGTGCCAGCTCACCACCGAGCGGGAGCGATTACAATGAGCAGTTCTTC,CASSPPSGSDYNEQFF
.,TRBV29-1,TRBD2,TRBJ2-7,TGCAGCGTCCGACTAGCGGGGGCCTACGAGCAGTACTTC,CSVRLAGAYEQYF
.,TRBV6-5,TRBD2,TRBJ2-1,TGTGCCAGCAGTTACTCGATCGGGGGGGATGAGCAGTTCTTC,CASSYSIGGDEQFF
.,TRBV20-1,.,TRBJ1-1,TGCAGTGCTGTAAAGAACACTGAAGCTTTCTTT,CSAVKNTEAFF
.,TRBV11-2,.,TRBJ2-5,TGTGCCAGCAGCTTCGCCCAGGGAGAGACCCAGTACTTC,CASSFAQGETQYF
.,TRBV7-3,.,TRBJ2-3,TGTGCCAGCAGCTTAATAGGCGTGACAGATACGCAGTATTTT,CASSLIGVTDTQYF
.,TRBV29-1,TRBD1,TRBJ2-7,TGCAGCATCCTTATTCCGAGACAGGGGTGGCTCGAGCAGTACTTC,CSILIPRQGWLEQYF
.,TRBV27,.,TRBJ2-7,TGTGCCAGCAGTGAGTCGAGGTACTACGAGCAGTACTTC,CASSESRYYEQYF
.,TRBV9,.,TRBJ1-2,TGTGCCAGCAGTGGGGACCCGGAAGGCTACACCTTC,CASSGDPEGYTF
.,TRBV27,TRBD2,TRBJ2-2,TGTGCCAGCAGATGGGGTAGCGGGATAACCGGGGAGCTGTTTTTT,CASRWGSGITGELFF
once,TRBV7-9,TRBD1,TRBJ2-1,TGTGCCAGCAGCTCACGGGACAGGGCGAGTGAGCAGTTCTTC,CASSSRDRASEQFF
.,TRBV6-5,TRBD2,TRBJ2-1,TGTGCCAGCGGGACTAGCGGGGGCTCCTACAATGAGCAGTTCTTC,CASGTSGGSYNEQFF
once,TRBV27,.,TRBJ2-7,TGTGCCAGCAGTTTATCGGGGACGGCCTCCTACGAGCAGTACTTC,CASSLSGTASYEQYF
.,TRBV7-3,.,TRBJ2-1,TGTGCCAGCAGCCTGAGTACTCCCAGCTCCTACAATGAGCAGTTCTTC,CASSLSTPSSYNEQFF
.,TRBV30,.,TRBJ1-2,TGTGCCCGACAGGAAAACTATGGCTACACCTTC,CARQENYGYTF
.,TRBV4-1,.,TRBJ2-3,TGCGCCAGCAGCCCGACTCCCTCCGGAGCAGATACGCAGTATTTT,CASSPTPSGADTQYF
.,TRBV9,.,TRBJ2-4,TGTGCCAGCAGCAAAGATGGGGTTAGGGACATTCAGTACTTC,CASSKDGVRDIQYF
.,TRBV30,.,TRBJ1-2,TGTGCCTGGACGCAGGTAGCCGGGGTCCACTATGGCTACACCTTC,CAWTQVAGVHYGYTF
.,TRBV29-1,.,TRBJ2-7,TGCAGCGTTGGCTCCGGCGGCCCCTACGAGCAGTACTTC,CSVGSGGPYEQYF